The T cell receptor beta chain under discussion was sequenced for a study of blood T cell repertoires in COVID-19. Allocation to cohorts depended on clinical history reported by the participants. The V segment lost 3 bases and the J segment 3 bases; nucleotides outside the gene matches: 12. The CDR3 length is 17 residues. Germline loops: CDR1 KGHSH, CDR2 LQKENI. Sequenced by immunoSEQ multiplex PCR; TCRdb stores in-frame clones only, minus some. The sample carries over 300,000 clones, around 85% recorded once. This TCR came from a man aged 25 to 40 who had recovered from COVID-19. This sequence joins TRBV18 and TRBJ1-1; 8 bases match TRBD1. Sequences were obtained from PBMCs or T cells enriched from blood (not recorded which). The CDR3 sequence: CASSPMTGALTDTEAFF. The CDR3 DNA is TGTGCCAGCTCACCCATGACAGGGGCATTAACGGACACTGAAGCTTTCTTT.